Listed below are T cell receptor beta chains from one sample, sequenced in a study of shared clonotypes between healthy human individuals. Repertoires were generated with immunoSEQ multiplex PCR, while TCRdb's copy carries only in-frame clones and drops some. The sample lists over a million clones; roughly 74% were seen once. Material: memory CD4+ T cells from PBMCs. All receptors come from a man in his late teens or twenties in good health. Some clones in this sample may be carry-over from other donors' samples. Each CDR3 is given with its conserved first and last residue. Fields, in order: V gene, CDR3 protein.

TRBV28 | CASTGQGAQLYEKLFF
TRBV11-2 | CASSFTSGVLYNEQFF
TRBV28 | CASSWGSLPQHF
TRBV28 | CASSWDSPSEKLFF
TRBV28 | CASSLSSGGSGQPQHF
TRBV6-6 | CASSLGTGPGETQYF
TRBV5-1 | CASSNAQGASETQYF
TRBV10-2 | CASSDLARNTGELFF
TRBV11-2 | CASSLGSWRNTQYF
TRBV6-1 | CASSGVKTSGANEQFF
TRBV29-1 | CSVAAASYEQYF
TRBV5-1 | CASSATSGANVLTF
TRBV4-2 | CASSQDHTGEETQYF
TRBV19 | CASSTRTAATGELFF
TRBV7-2 | CASSLTGYTGELFF
TRBV15 | CATSRDWLAGGGTDTQYF